These 20 T cell receptor beta chains share one sample of origin, sequenced in a study of shared clonotypes between healthy human individuals. Profiled with immunoSEQ multiplex PCR; TCRdb holds only in-frame clones, not every one. The sample yields about 1.1 million clones, 70% to 85% seen once. The sequenced material came from memory CD4+ T cells from PBMCs. The subset was: CD45RA-negative fraction. The receptor source for this set is a man younger than 35 in good health. Some clones in this sample may be carry-over from other donors' samples.

The chain joins TRBV6-5 to TRBJ2-1; D is undetermined. Trimming left V 2 bases short and J 4 bases short, with 12 bases between. CDR1 and CDR2 from the germline V gene are MNHEY and SVGAGI. This CDR3 spans 15 amino acids. CDR3: CASSYARAPYNEQFF. For the CDR3, the DNA is TGTGCCAGCAGTTACGCTCGGGCACCATACAATGAGCAGTTCTTC.

For the CDR3, the DNA is TGTGCCTTATGGACCGGGACAGCAATTGAAGCTTTCTTT. It is translated as CALWTGTAIEAFF. The chain joins TRBV30 to TRBJ1-1; 7 bases fit TRBD1. CDR1 is GTSNPN and CDR2 is SVGIG in the germline V gene (reference sequence). The CDR3 contains 13 residues. J was trimmed by 7 bases and V by 7 bases; bases with no gene match: 12.

The V and J genes are TRBV4-2 and TRBJ1-2, with unresolved D. V lost 1 base and J lost 7, with 4 bases in between. The CDR3 extends over 11 amino acids. CDR1 is LGHNA, CDR2 YNFKEQ, per germline. This CDR3 is CASSQGGGYTF. CDR3 bases: TGTGCCAGCAGCCAAGGGGGTGGCTACACCTTC.

The J gene is TRBJ2-1, the V gene TRBV10-1; 11 bases line up with TRBD2. Germline loops: CDR1 WNHNN, CDR2 SYGVQD (reference sequence). There are 16 residues in the CDR3. V lost 1 base to trimming and J lost 6 bases; unmatched junction nucleotides: 5. The CDR3 loop is CASSEFRLAGGNEQFF. DNA for the CDR3: TGCGCCAGCAGTGAGTTCAGGCTAGCGGGAGGCAATGAGCAGTTCTTC.

A single count supports this clone. The chain combines TRBV2 with TRBJ2-1; 7 positions agree with TRBD1. In germline, CDR1 is SNHLY, CDR2 FYNNEI. V lost 0 bases to trimming and J lost 9 bases; unmatched junction nucleotides: 14. This CDR3 spans 17 amino acids. This CDR3 is CASSEALQAGGLGEQFF. The CDR3 DNA reads TGTGCCAGCAGTGAAGCGCTTCAGGCAGGGGGTCTGGGTGAGCAGTTCTTC.

This clone was observed a few times. This rearrangement joins TRBV29-1 to TRBJ1-5; D is unclear. In germline, CDR1 is SQVTM, CDR2 ANQGSEA. CDR3 size: 13 residues. The V gene lost 5 bases and the J gene lost 3 bases, with 11 bases spanning the gap. The DNA of the CDR3 is TGCAGCGTTCAGGACCGTAACAATCAGCCCCAGCATTTT. It codes for CSVQDRNNQPQHF.

The V and J genes are TRBV11-2 and TRBJ2-7; the D call may be TRBD1 or TRBD2 (6 bases each). In germline, CDR1 is SGHAT, CDR2 FQNNGV. V lost 6 bases and J 5 bases, leaving 20 bases between the germline ends. The CDR3 covers 15 residues. CDR3: CASRDLRGDVDEQYF. The CDR3 DNA reads as TGTGCCAGCAGGGATCTAAGGGGGGATGTGGACGAGCAGTACTTC.

This sequence joins TRBV18 and TRBJ2-5; TRBD1 is a possible D gene (5 bases). V was cut by 3 bases and J by 4 bases, with 15 bases left in between. This CDR3 comprises 15 residues. Germline loops: CDR1 KGHSH, CDR2 LQKENI. In nucleotides, the CDR3 is TGTGCCAGCTCACCCACAGCAGGGTTTGGAGAGACCCAGTACTTC. Its translation is CASSPTAGFGETQYF.

The rearrangement uses TRBV5-6 and TRBJ2-4; no clear D gene. This CDR3 has 12 residues. From germline, CDR1 is SGHDT and CDR2 YYEEEE. The V gene lost 0 bases and the J gene lost 7 bases, with 5 bases spanning the gap. CDR3 DNA: TGTGCCAGCAGCTTGGCTGGTAACATTCAGTACTTC. Its protein is CASSLAGNIQYF.

V is TRBV5-6 and J is TRBJ2-5; tentatively, D is TRBD1 (5 bases). Deletions cut 2 bases from V and 5 bases from J, with 10 bases between. Germline V gene sequence: CDR1 SGHDT, CDR2 YYEEEE. This CDR3 has 13 amino acids. The CDR3 DNA reads TGTGCCAGCAGCTTTCAGGGTTTGGAGACCCAGTACTTC. Protein sequence: CASSFQGLETQYF.

The chain employs TRBV28 and TRBJ1-1; D unresolved. CDR3 size: 11 residues. The ends were cut back, 7 bases at V and 5 bases at J, with 8 bases in the middle. Germline V gives CDR1 MDHEN, CDR2 SYDVKM. The CDR3 DNA sequence: TGTGCCAGCATCGGTTGGACTGAAGCTTTCTTT. This sequence encodes CASIGWTEAFF.

This clone showed up just a few times. The chain is built from TRBV18 and TRBJ2-7, with unresolved D. Germline lookup yields CDR1 KGHSH and CDR2 LQKENI. Trimming pared 0 bases from V and 3 bases from J, leaving 9 bases between. The CDR3 covers 14 residues. The CDR3 bases are TGTGCCAGCTCACCACCGGGTTTCCTCTACGAGCAGTACTTC. As protein: CASSPPGFLYEQYF.

The chain links TRBV7-2 to TRBJ2-3; possibly TRBD1 or TRBD2 for D (5 bases each). Germline CDR1 and CDR2: SGHTA and FQGNSA. The CDR3 consists of 16 residues. V was clipped by 4 bases and J by 1 base, with 15 bases between them. CDR3 in amino acids: CASSSPLQGGTDTQYF. In DNA form, the CDR3 reads TGTGCCAGCAGCTCCCCTCTTCAGGGAGGCACAGATACGCAGTATTTT. Based on the CDR3 plus reference TRBV7-2 and TRBJ2-3, the full variable domain is GAGVSQSPSNKVTEKGKDVELRCDPISGHTALYWYRQSLGQGLEFLIYFQGNSAPDKSGLPSDRFSAERTGGSVSTLTIQRTQQEDSAVYLCASSSPLQGGTDTQYFGPGTRLTVL.

This clone was recorded at least ten times. Other nucleotide sequences from this sample produce the same CDR3. The chain couples TRBV28 to TRBJ1-1, with D uncertain. The CDR3 runs 12 residues. V lost 6 bases and J lost 3, with 8 bases in between. From germline, CDR1 is MDHEN and CDR2 SYDVKM. CDR3: CASSQTDTEAFF. The CDR3 DNA follows: TGTGCCAGCAGCCAGACGGACACTGAAGCTTTCTTT.

As DNA, the CDR3 is TGTGCCAGCAGCTTCAAGAACACTGAAGCTTTCTTT. This gives the protein CASSFKNTEAFF. This chain links TRBV5-6 with TRBJ1-1; D uncertain. Trimming removed 2 bases from V and 1 base from J, with 3 bases in between. Germline V gives CDR1 SGHDT, CDR2 YYEEEE. CDR3 size: 12 residues.

This clone was counted ten times or more. The V call is TRBV2, the J call TRBJ2-3; no definite D call. Trimming removed 4 bases at V and 2 bases at J, with 13 bases between. This CDR3 is built from 15 residues. Germline values: CDR1 SNHLY, CDR2 FYNNEI. The CDR3, as DNA: TGTGCCAGCAGTGCGCGGCGGCATTCCACAGATACGCAGTATTTT. Residues: CASSARRHSTDTQYF.

The chain has TRBV19 and TRBJ1-2, with D unresolved. V was clipped by 3 bases and J by 5 bases, with 10 bases between them. Germline CDR1 and CDR2: LNHDA and SQIVND (reference sequence). The CDR3 has 13 amino acids. The CDR3 loop reads CASSIDGRYGYTF. DNA for the CDR3: TGTGCCAGTAGTATTGACGGACGATATGGCTACACCTTC.

Concerning this clone itself: Distinct nucleotide sequences in the sample also encode this CDR3. This sequence joins TRBV5-1 and TRBJ2-5; TRBD1 agrees at 9 bases. J was trimmed by 4 bases and V by 0 bases; bases with no gene match: 1. The V gene's germline CDR1 is SGHRS and CDR2 YFSETQ. The CDR3 sequence is 14 residues long. The CDR3 spells CASSLAGQGETQYF. In nucleotides, the CDR3 is TGCGCCAGCAGCTTGGCGGGACAGGGAGAGACCCAGTACTTC.

CDR3: CASRGTFTNIQYF. The CDR3 DNA sequence: TGTGCCAGCCGGGGGACATTCACTAACATTCAGTACTTC. The chain is built from TRBV28 and TRBJ2-4; D tentatively reads TRBD1 or TRBD2 (6 bases each). The CDR3 spans 13 residues. Trimming left V 8 bases short and J 7 bases short, with 15 bases between. In germline, CDR1 is MDHEN, CDR2 SYDVKM.

This chain connects TRBV5-6 to TRBJ1-5; maybe TRBD1 (6 bases). CDR1 is SGHDT and CDR2 is YYEEEE in the germline V gene. Trimming left V 4 bases short and J 3 bases short, with 17 bases between. This CDR3 contains 16 residues. This CDR3 is CASSQGLQGNNQPQHF. In nucleotides, the CDR3 is TGTGCCAGCAGCCAGGGGTTACAGGGAAACAATCAGCCCCAGCATTTT.